These 20 T cell receptor beta chains were all obtained from the same sample, sequenced in a study of beta chain features in type 1 diabetes. Expressed TCRB transcripts were sequenced after all isolated RNA was converted to cDNA. Sequencing was performed with immunoSEQ multiplex PCR; in TCRdb, only in-frame clones are kept and a portion is missing. The table includes under 950,000 clones, roughly 15% detected once. The sequenced sample was naive CD4+ T cells from blood. The source of these receptors is a woman aged 18 to 35 in good health.

The table lists this clone with a few counts. The chain couples TRBV19 to TRBJ2-5, with TRBD2 as a possible D gene (6 bases). The V and J ends lost 3 bases and 4 bases respectively, with 21 bases between them. In germline, CDR1 is LNHDA, CDR2 SQIVND (reference sequence). CDR3 length: 17 amino acids. The CDR3 is CASSMRSGASGRETQYF. The CDR3 DNA sequence: TGTGCCAGTAGTATGAGGTCGGGAGCGTCCGGGCGAGAGACCCAGTACTTC. Full variable domain (remainder filled in from reference TRBV19 and TRBJ2-5): DGGITQSPKYLFRKEGQNVTLSCEQNLNHDAMYWYRQDPGQGLRLIYYSQIVNDFQKGDIAEGYSVSREKKESFPLTVTSAQKNPTAFYLCASSMRSGASGRETQYFGPGTRLLVL.

This clone was seen only a few times. V gene TRBV28 combines with J gene TRBJ1-4; 8 positions agree with TRBD1. The CDR3 has 15 residues. V lost 8 bases, J lost 0 bases, and 5 bases stayed unmatched. CDR1 is MDHEN, CDR2 SYDVKM, per germline. CDR3: CASRTGSATNEKLFF. The CDR3 coding sequence is TGTGCCAGCCGGACAGGGTCAGCAACTAATGAAAAACTGTTTTTT. The entire variable domain, with the rest obtained from reference TRBV28 and TRBJ1-4, is as follows: DVKVTQSSRYLVKRTGEKVFLECVQDMDHENMFWYRQDPGLGLRLIYFSYDVKMKEKGDIPEGYSVSREKKERFSLILESASTNQTSMYLCASRTGSATNEKLFFGSGTQLSVL.

The chain carries TRBV11-2 and TRBJ2-1; 16 bases are shared with TRBD2. The CDR3 covers 19 residues. After removal of 0 bases from V and 2 bases from J, the junction contained 4 bases not matched to a gene. Germline loops: CDR1 SGHAT, CDR2 FQNNGV. The DNA of the CDR3 is TGTGCCAGCAGCTTAGAACCCGGGACTAGCGGGAGGGCCTACAATGAGCAGTTCTTC. Its translation is CASSLEPGTSGRAYNEQFF. Variable domain in full (rest from reference TRBV11-2 and TRBJ2-1): EAGVAQSPRYKIIEKRQSVAFWCNPISGHATLYWYQQILGQGPKLLIQFQNNGVVDDSQLPKDRFSAERLKGVDSTLKIQPAKLEDSAVYLCASSLEPGTSGRAYNEQFFGPGTRLTVL.

The chain joins TRBV19 to TRBJ2-2; D remains ambiguous. The CDR3 sequence is 12 residues long. Trimming removed 1 base at V and 5 bases at J, with 2 bases between. CDR1 and CDR2 (germline): LNHDA, SQIVND (reference sequence). The DNA of the CDR3 is TGTGCCAGTAGTATAGTTACCGGGGAGCTGTTTTTT. Amino acids: CASSIVTGELFF.

This rearrangement joins TRBV25-1 to TRBJ2-3; no reliable D call. Germline V gene data show CDR1 as MGHDK and CDR2 as SYGVNS. Trimming stripped 3 bases from V and 1 base from J, with 8 bases between. The CDR3 runs to 14 residues. The DNA of the CDR3 is TGTGCCAGCAGTGATCGCGCTGGCACAGATACGCAGTATTTT. Encoded protein: CASSDRAGTDTQYF.

The rearrangement joins TRBV6-5 to TRBJ2-5; D may match TRBD1 or TRBD2 (5 bases each). The CDR3 extends over 15 amino acids. Trimming stripped 5 bases from V and 1 base from J, with 14 bases between. The germline V gene encodes CDR1 MNHEY and CDR2 SVGAGI. In nucleotides, the CDR3 is TGTGCCAGCAGTCACCCCCGGGGCGGCCAAGAGACCCAGTACTTC. Amino acids: CASSHPRGGQETQYF.

The chain joins TRBV19 to TRBJ2-3, with 10 bases aligning to TRBD2. V was pared by 5 bases and J by 8 bases, with 16 bases of the junction left unmatched. Germline V lookup: CDR1 LNHDA, CDR2 SQIVND (reference sequence). The CDR3 has 17 residues. The CDR3, as DNA: TGTGCCAGTAGTGCCCCCCGATCTAGCGGGAGATACCCTACGCAGTATTTT. Translated, it gives CASSAPRSSGRYPTQYF.

This clone was seen a handful of times. This sequence joins TRBV7-2 and TRBJ1-3; 8 nucleotides line up with TRBD1. CDR3 length: 12 residues. The V segment lost 5 bases and the J segment 9 bases; nucleotides outside the gene matches: 3. CDR1 and CDR2 (germline): SGHTA, FQGNSA. The chain's CDR3 is CASSTGGGTIYF. As DNA, the CDR3 is TGTGCCAGCAGCACAGGGGGGGGCACCATATATTTT.

This chain links TRBV11-2 with TRBJ2-1; 12 bases map to TRBD1. CDR3 length equals 17 residues. J lost 7 bases, V lost 5 bases, and 12 bases had no gene match. Per germline, CDR1 SGHAT and CDR2 FQNNGV. The CDR3 spells CASSPLRGQGASNEQFF. The CDR3 nucleotides read TGTGCCAGCAGCCCCCTCCGGGGACAGGGGGCCTCAAATGAGCAGTTCTTC.

This sequence joins TRBV5-5 and TRBJ2-1; D call uncertain. Germline V gives CDR1 SGHKS, CDR2 YYEKEE (reference sequence). The ends were cut back, 4 bases at V and 10 bases at J, with 12 bases in the middle. The length of the CDR3 is 12 residues. The CDR3 DNA reads TGTGCCAGCAGCCCGTTGGCAGAGGAGCAGTTCTTC. It encodes CASSPLAEEQFF.

This clone turned up a few times. This chain joins TRBV25-1 and TRBJ2-2; tentative D call: TRBD1 (5 bases). Germline CDR1 is MGHDK and CDR2 is SYGVNS. The CDR3 has 14 amino acids. Trimming left V 4 bases short and J 7 bases short, with 13 bases between. CDR3 protein: CASSALPQGGELFF. In DNA, the CDR3 is TGTGCCAGCAGTGCCCTTCCCCAGGGCGGGGAGCTGTTTTTT.

The chain is built from TRBV28 and TRBJ1-1, with D tentatively TRBD1 (5 bases). The CDR3 is 14 amino acids. V was shortened by 6 bases and J by 2 bases, with 13 bases between the two germline ends. CDR1 MDHEN and CDR2 SYDVKM come from the germline V gene. The CDR3: CASSGRGYNTEAFF. The DNA of the CDR3 is TGTGCCAGCAGCGGAAGGGGTTACAACACTGAAGCTTTCTTT.

This chain links TRBV5-1 with TRBJ2-3; TRBD2 agrees at 7 bases. The germline V gene encodes CDR1 SGHRS and CDR2 YFSETQ. The CDR3 length is 14 residues. The ends lost 4 bases at V and 8 bases at J; junction bases unmatched: 10. The CDR3 loop reads CASSRALAESTQYF. CDR3 DNA sequence: TGCGCCAGCAGCAGAGCTCTAGCGGAATCTACGCAGTATTTT.

This clone was observed a few times. The genes are TRBV19 and TRBJ2-3; TRBD2 might be the D (6 bases). Germline CDR1 reads LNHDA; CDR2 reads SQIVND (reference sequence). CDR3 length: 15 residues. V was shortened by 7 bases and J by 0 bases, with 14 bases between the two germline ends. CDR3 bases: TGTGCCAGTACCTTGCGGGGCTATAGCACAGATACGCAGTATTTT. It codes for CASTLRGYSTDTQYF.

The chain employs TRBV6-5 and TRBJ2-7; D gene uncertain. V lost 7 bases to trimming and J lost 1 base, with 14 bases between them. CDR3 length: 14 residues. Germline V gives CDR1 MNHEY, CDR2 SVGAGI. The CDR3 spells CASIRSVGSYEQYF. DNA of the CDR3: TGTGCCAGCATTAGGTCAGTGGGATCCTACGAGCAGTACTTC.

The sample holds a few counts of this clone. The chain's CDR3 is CAILGSNFEAGEGYGYTF. The CDR3 DNA sequence: TGTGCCATCTTAGGATCCAACTTCGAGGCAGGAGAGGGCTATGGCTACACCTTC. The gene calls are TRBV10-3 and TRBJ1-2, with D unclear. Germline V gene lookup returns CDR1 ENHRY and CDR2 SYGVKD. V was pared by 8 bases and J by 4 bases, with 29 bases between. The CDR3 has 18 residues.

The rearrangement joins TRBV28 to TRBJ1-2, with D possibly matching TRBD1 (6 bases). The V end lost 2 bases, the J end lost 4 bases, and 20 bases lay between the germline ends. Germline CDR1 is MDHEN and CDR2 is SYDVKM. There are 17 residues in the CDR3. The CDR3 region is CASSLPGARKDTYGYTF. The CDR3 DNA sequence: TGTGCCAGCAGTTTACCGGGGGCAAGAAAAGATACCTATGGCTACACCTTC.

The sample holds a few counts of this clone. V and J are TRBV28 and TRBJ2-3; TRBD2 matches 9 bases. Germline V gives CDR1 MDHEN, CDR2 SYDVKM. Trimming cost V 2 bases and J 3 bases; bases outside gene matches: 9. There are 17 residues in the CDR3. The CDR3 DNA sequence: TGTGCCAGCAGTTTAAATGGGCGGGAGGGCCAAACAGATACGCAGTATTTT. Amino acid sequence: CASSLNGREGQTDTQYF.

Only a few counts were recorded for this clone. J is TRBJ2-5 and V is TRBV29-1; D remains ambiguous. Germline CDR1 reads SQVTM; CDR2 reads ANQGSEA. The CDR3 extends over 15 amino acids. V lost 5 bases and J lost 0, with 16 bases in between. The CDR3 region is CSVRSQSLYQETQYF. The CDR3 DNA follows: TGCAGCGTTCGGAGCCAGAGTCTGTACCAAGAGACCCAGTACTTC. The variable domain in full, with the rest retrieved from reference TRBV29-1 and TRBJ2-5, is SAVISQKPSRDICQRGTSLTIQCQVDSQVTMMFWYRQQPGQSLTLIATANQGSEATYESGFVIDKFPISRPNLTFSTLTVSNMSPEDSSIYLCSVRSQSLYQETQYFGPGTRLLVL.

This chain links TRBV7-2 with TRBJ2-5; D might be TRBD2 (6 bases). Germline values: CDR1 SGHTA, CDR2 FQGNSA. This CDR3 comprises 16 residues. Trimming left V 4 bases short and J 3 bases short, with 18 bases between. CDR3 DNA sequence: TGTGCCAGCAGCTCCAAAGGGAGAGCGGGCGAAGAGACCCAGTACTTC. This encodes CASSSKGRAGEETQYF.